A selection of T cell receptor beta chains follows, all from one sample in a study of identical twins. Each CDR3 protein is one row after TCRdb ran MiXCR on the 5' RACE reads. This sample has some 690,000 distinct CDR3 sequences, with 21% found just once. These data were also reused for a study on T cells expressing NK-cell markers.

Material for sequencing was PBMCs. The receptor source for this set is a woman under 30 in good health. Each CDR3 is given without its conserved first and last residue. Each record gives: J gene, V gene, CDR3 protein.

j_call: TRBJ2-1
v_call: TRBV5-4
cdr3_aa: ASSNGLGRYNEQF

j_call: TRBJ1-5
v_call: TRBV6-5
cdr3_aa: ASSSGQSNQPQH

j_call: TRBJ1-6
v_call: TRBV12-3/TRBV12-4
cdr3_aa: ASSRTNHNSPLH

j_call: TRBJ2-1
v_call: TRBV5-1
cdr3_aa: ASSLWLVNNEQF

j_call: TRBJ2-1
v_call: TRBV29-1
cdr3_aa: SLQGGGDVQF

j_call: TRBJ2-7
v_call: TRBV5-4
cdr3_aa: ASSRDWDYEQY

j_call: TRBJ2-1
v_call: TRBV20-1
cdr3_aa: SARGASGRAGDEQF

j_call: TRBJ1-5
v_call: TRBV20-1
cdr3_aa: SAREGKTSPQH

j_call: TRBJ2-1
v_call: TRBV20-1
cdr3_aa: SASPRAEF

j_call: TRBJ1-1
v_call: TRBV2
cdr3_aa: ASSERVGGTEAF

j_call: TRBJ2-3
v_call: TRBV12-3/TRBV12-4
cdr3_aa: ASSLGLAGLGDTQY

j_call: TRBJ2-2
v_call: TRBV12-3/TRBV12-4
cdr3_aa: ASSLSAGAGTGELF

j_call: TRBJ2-1
v_call: TRBV7-3
cdr3_aa: ASSTRGTANNEQF

j_call: TRBJ2-1
v_call: TRBV12-3/TRBV12-4
cdr3_aa: ASDSGGQGFWNEQF

j_call: TRBJ2-1
v_call: TRBV3-1
cdr3_aa: ASSQRAGGFSEQF

j_call: TRBJ1-5
v_call: TRBV12-5
cdr3_aa: ASGSTGGVNQPQH

j_call: TRBJ2-2
v_call: TRBV6-6
cdr3_aa: ASLGGETGELF

j_call: TRBJ2-7
v_call: TRBV20-1
cdr3_aa: SAGLAGVGYEQY

j_call: TRBJ1-1
v_call: TRBV6-5
cdr3_aa: ASSYNSRAEAF

j_call: TRBJ2-7
v_call: TRBV9
cdr3_aa: ASSVGGRAYEQY

j_call: TRBJ1-2
v_call: TRBV3-1
cdr3_aa: ASSLRQGASGYT

j_call: TRBJ2-7
v_call: TRBV20-1
cdr3_aa: SGVGGYEQY

j_call: TRBJ1-2
v_call: TRBV9
cdr3_aa: ASSSRADGYT

j_call: TRBJ1-6
v_call: TRBV20-1
cdr3_aa: SARDSRASPLH

j_call: TRBJ2-3
v_call: TRBV9
cdr3_aa: ASSVGSGGFDTQY

j_call: TRBJ2-3
v_call: TRBV20-1
cdr3_aa: SARTSGSSVTQY

j_call: TRBJ1-6
v_call: TRBV12-3/TRBV12-4
cdr3_aa: ASSLVGQLNSPLH

j_call: TRBJ1-2
v_call: TRBV6-5
cdr3_aa: ASSYRPTGEDGYT

j_call: TRBJ2-3
v_call: TRBV3-1
cdr3_aa: ASSQWGYTDTQY

j_call: TRBJ2-5
v_call: TRBV6-5
cdr3_aa: ASSYSGAGGRETQY

j_call: TRBJ1-2
v_call: TRBV6-6
cdr3_aa: ASSPDGPYGYT

j_call: TRBJ2-5
v_call: TRBV5-6
cdr3_aa: ASSLRGGREETQY

j_call: TRBJ2-7
v_call: TRBV5-6
cdr3_aa: ASSPGQASYEQY

j_call: TRBJ2-2
v_call: TRBV5-1
cdr3_aa: ASSPGPRRELF

j_call: TRBJ2-1
v_call: TRBV20-1
cdr3_aa: SASVGSNEQF

j_call: TRBJ2-1
v_call: TRBV20-1
cdr3_aa: SASGGRNNEQF

j_call: TRBJ1-2
v_call: TRBV24-1
cdr3_aa: QGWKVSYGYT

j_call: TRBJ1-2
v_call: TRBV15
cdr3_aa: ATSAGTGPGYT

j_call: TRBJ1-5
v_call: TRBV5-1
cdr3_aa: ASSLQGGGNQPQH

j_call: TRBJ1-1
v_call: TRBV5-5
cdr3_aa: ASSSRATGAYTEAF

j_call: TRBJ2-1
v_call: TRBV5-1
cdr3_aa: ASSLLGEQF

j_call: TRBJ2-1
v_call: TRBV7-2
cdr3_aa: ASTRGGAFSYNEQF

j_call: TRBJ2-5
v_call: TRBV7-8
cdr3_aa: ASSLTPGSWTQY